A single sample is the source of the 23 T cell receptor beta chains below, sequenced in a study of blood T cell repertoires in COVID-19. Sequencing was performed with immunoSEQ multiplex PCR; in TCRdb, only in-frame clones are kept and a portion is missing. The sample lists 210,000 or so clones; about 86% were seen once. The sample taken for sequencing was PBMCs or T cells enriched from blood (not recorded which). All receptors come from a woman aged 45-60 years with acute COVID-19.

V and J are TRBV21-1 and TRBJ1-3; the table calls TRBD1, which could not be checked here. TRBV21-1 corresponds to a pseudogene. This CDR3 spans 16 amino acids. The CDR3 nucleotides read TGTGCCAGCAGCCGGGACAGGGTACTCCGTGGAAACACCATATATTTT. Translated, it gives CASSRDRVLRGNTIYF.

The chain is built from TRBV7-3 and TRBJ2-5; maybe TRBD1 (6 bases). Germline V gives CDR1 SGHTA, CDR2 FQGTGA. V lost 6 bases and J lost 5, with 16 bases in between. The CDR3 spans 14 residues. The CDR3 sequence: CASSRTGSGETQYF. DNA for the CDR3: TGTGCCAGCAGTCGAACAGGGTCGGGGGAGACCCAGTACTTC.

The chain links TRBV27 to TRBJ2-2; possible D gene TRBD2, 5 bases. V dropped 7 bases and J dropped 8 bases, with 17 bases sitting between them. The CDR3 is 14 residues long. Germline assignment: CDR1 MNHEY and CDR2 SMNVEV (reference sequence). In DNA form, the CDR3 reads TGTGCCAGCAAAGGAGGACTCTCTTCAGGGGAGCTGTTTTTT. Translating gives CASKGGLSSGELFF.

The chain combines TRBV7-9 with TRBJ2-7; D uncertain. The CDR3 covers 11 residues. CDR1 SEHNR and CDR2 FQNEAQ come from the germline V gene (reference sequence). The V end lost 4 bases, the J end lost 3 bases, and 4 bases lay between the germline ends. The CDR3 protein is CASSSYYEQYF. The CDR3 DNA follows: TGTGCCAGCAGCTCCTACTACGAGCAGTACTTC.

This clone has ten or more counts. The V gene is TRBV20-1, the J gene TRBJ2-1; 9 nucleotides agree with TRBD2. In germline, CDR1 is DFQATT, CDR2 SNEGSKA (reference sequence). V dropped 3 bases and J dropped 1; count of bases not matched to a gene: 7. CDR3 size: 16 residues. DNA of the CDR3: TGCAGTGCTAGTCGGGCGACTAGCGGTTCCTACAATGAGCAGTTCTTC. Translation: CSASRATSGSYNEQFF.

The rearrangement uses TRBV28 and TRBJ1-1; D is possibly TRBD1 (5 bases). The CDR3 is 16 amino acids. The V gene lost 5 bases and the J gene lost 0 bases, with 16 bases spanning the gap. Germline CDR1 MDHEN, CDR2 SYDVKM. CDR3: CASSQTLGHLNTEAFF. CDR3 DNA sequence: TGTGCCAGCAGTCAAACCTTAGGACACTTGAACACTGAAGCTTTCTTT.

The rearrangement uses TRBV7-2 and TRBJ2-3; 9 bases fit TRBD2. The CDR3 loop spans 18 amino acids. V dropped 3 bases and J dropped 0; count of bases not matched to a gene: 10. Germline CDR1 SGHTA, CDR2 FQGNSA. CDR3 region: CASSFKAGGASSTDTQYF. Here the CDR3 DNA reads TGTGCCAGCAGCTTCAAAGCGGGGGGCGCATCTAGCACAGATACGCAGTATTTT.

The table lists this clone with many counts. The chain uses TRBV7-6 and TRBJ2-7; D unclear. The CDR3 is 13 amino acids. Germline CDR1 reads SGHVS; CDR2 reads FNYEAQ. Trimming stripped 1 base from V and 6 bases from J, with 10 bases between. CDR3 bases: TGTGCCAGCAGCTTAGGAGCTCGAGGCGAGCAGTACTTC. Protein product: CASSLGARGEQYF.

The chain is built from TRBV6-5 and TRBJ2-1; 7 bases align to TRBD2. Germline V CDR1 and CDR2: MNHEY, SVGAGI. V lost 0 bases to trimming and J lost 3 bases; unmatched junction nucleotides: 5. This CDR3 has 16 amino acids. CDR3 residues: CASSYSASGYYNEQFF. The CDR3 region has the DNA TGTGCCAGCAGTTACTCGGCTAGCGGATACTACAATGAGCAGTTCTTC.

The chain couples TRBV19 to TRBJ2-1, with D maybe TRBD2 (5 bases). V was clipped by 2 bases and J by 0 bases, with 11 bases between them. The germline V gene has CDR1 LNHDA and CDR2 SQIVND (reference sequence). This CDR3 has 16 residues. In DNA, the CDR3 is TGTGCCAGTAGTATAAGTAGGGAGACCTCCTACAATGAGCAGTTCTTC. It encodes CASSISRETSYNEQFF.

J is TRBJ2-5 and V is TRBV28; 8 positions match TRBD1. CDR1 and CDR2 (germline): MDHEN, SYDVKM. The CDR3 is 14 amino acids. V trimming: 4 bases; J trimming: 5 bases; junction bases outside the gene matches: 6. In DNA form, the CDR3 reads TGTGCCAGCAGTTGGACAGGGAGTTACGAGACCCAGTACTTC. Its protein product is CASSWTGSYETQYF. Full variable domain (missing parts from reference TRBV28 and TRBJ2-5): DVKVTQSSRYLVKRTGEKVFLECVQDMDHENMFWYRQDPGLGLRLIYFSYDVKMKEKGDIPEGYSVSREKKERFSLILESASTNQTSMYLCASSWTGSYETQYFGPGTRLLVL.

The chain links TRBV18 to TRBJ2-3; unclear D gene. Trimming took off 5 bases at V and 5 bases at J, with 5 bases between the two ends. Germline CDR1 is KGHSH and CDR2 is LQKENI. The CDR3 is 11 residues long. CDR3 sequence reads: CASSAGDTQYF. CDR3 nucleotides: TGTGCCAGCTCAGCAGGAGATACGCAGTATTTT.

This clone was seen once. This chain uses TRBV5-4 with TRBJ2-3; TRBD2 aligns across 8 bases. Germline V gene sequence: CDR1 SGHNT, CDR2 YYREEE (reference sequence). CDR3 size: 14 residues. The V gene end was trimmed by 2 bases and the J gene end by 5 bases; junction bases not matched to a gene: 4. The CDR3 DNA reads as TGTGCCAGCAGCTTTCGAGCGGGAGAAGATACGCAGTATTTT. The encoded protein is CASSFRAGEDTQYF. Variable domain in full (rest from reference TRBV5-4 and TRBJ2-3): ETGVTQSPTHLIKTRGQQVTLRCSSQSGHNTVSWYQQALGQGPQFIFQYYREEENGRGNFPPRFSGLQFPNYSSELNVNALELDDSALYLCASSFRAGEDTQYFGPGTRLTVL.

The rearrangement links TRBV3-1 (or the pseudogene TRBV3-2) to TRBJ2-7, with 7 bases lining up with TRBD2. The V segment lost 2 bases and the J segment 2 bases; nucleotides outside the gene matches: 15. CDR3 length: 18 amino acids. The germline gives CDR1 LGHDT, CDR2 YNNKEL (reference sequence). CDR3 nucleotides: TGTGCCAGCAGCCAAATCCTTGTGTCTAGCGGATCCCCCTACGAGCAGTACTTC. This gives the protein CASSQILVSSGSPYEQYF.

On this clone itself: Different DNA sequences within this sample yield the same CDR3. The chain is built from TRBV18 and TRBJ1-4, with 8 bases identical to TRBD1. Germline V gene lookup returns CDR1 KGHSH and CDR2 LQKENI. With V trimmed by 3 bases and J by 8 bases, 5 bases remained unmatched. There are 14 residues in the CDR3. The DNA for the CDR3 is TGTGCCAGCTCACCTGGACAGGGTAACGAAAAACTGTTTTTT. This gives the protein CASSPGQGNEKLFF.

V is TRBV19 and J is TRBJ1-2; a weak D match, TRBD1 (5 bases). Between the trimmed V and J ends, which lost 3 bases and 4 bases, there was a span of 15 bases. This CDR3 is 15 amino acids long. Germline CDR1 and CDR2: LNHDA and SQIVND (reference sequence). CDR3 region: CASSISVAGIYGYTF. For the CDR3, the DNA is TGTGCCAGTAGTATCAGTGTAGCAGGGATCTATGGCTACACCTTC.

The sample holds many counts of this clone. This chain connects TRBV5-4 to TRBJ2-5; 9 bases are a match to TRBD1. Germline trimming cut 0 bases from V and 4 bases from J; bases unmatched to any gene: 10. Per germline, CDR1 SGHNT and CDR2 YYREEE (reference sequence). CDR3 size: 17 residues. In nucleotides, the CDR3 is TGTGCCAGCAGCTTGGAGCCGGGACAGGGTGCGCGAGAGACCCAGTACTTC. Translating gives CASSLEPGQGARETQYF.

The chain has TRBV6-5 and TRBJ2-5; no reliable D call. The CDR3 totals 12 residues. Germline-derived CDR1 and CDR2 are MNHEY and SVGAGI. Between the trimmed V and J ends, which lost 7 bases and 6 bases, there was a span of 12 bases. The CDR3 DNA reads as TGTGCCAGCATATTCGGGTTGCAGACCCAGTACTTC. Protein sequence: CASIFGLQTQYF.

J is TRBJ2-1 and V is TRBV7-9; 10 nucleotides line up with TRBD2. V lost 8 bases to trimming and J lost 4 bases; unmatched junction nucleotides: 20. Germline V gives CDR1 SEHNR, CDR2 FQNEAQ (reference sequence). The CDR3 contains 19 residues. CDR3 amino acids: CASEKGDPAGGPGYNEQFF. Written as DNA, the CDR3 is TGTGCCAGCGAGAAGGGGGATCCAGCGGGAGGGCCAGGTTACAATGAGCAGTTCTTC.

The J gene is TRBJ2-3, the V gene TRBV5-6; D is perhaps TRBD2 (6 bases). V lost 0 bases, J lost 0 bases, and 11 bases lay in between. This CDR3 is built from 16 residues. Germline values: CDR1 SGHDT, CDR2 YYEEEE. The CDR3 loop reads CASSLEGGGSTDTQYF. CDR3 DNA sequence: TGTGCCAGCAGCTTGGAGGGTGGGGGGAGCACAGATACGCAGTATTTT.

V is TRBV19 and J is TRBJ2-1, with TRBD1 as a possible D gene (6 bases). The CDR3 is 16 residues long. Between the trimmed V and J ends, which lost 7 bases and 4 bases, there was a span of 20 bases. Germline V gene data show CDR1 as LNHDA and CDR2 as SQIVND (reference sequence). The CDR3 bases are TGTGCCAGTAAAATTGGCTTTTTTGGGACATACAATGAGCAGTTCTTC. As protein: CASKIGFFGTYNEQFF.

The chain employs TRBV6-2 or TRBV6-3 and TRBJ2-3; 11 positions match TRBD2. Germline V gene data show CDR1 as MNHEY and CDR2 as SVGEGT. The CDR3 runs to 17 residues. V lost 4 bases to trimming and J lost 2 bases; unmatched junction nucleotides: 8. The CDR3: CASSSGGLAAATDTQYF. DNA of the CDR3: TGTGCCAGCAGTTCAGGGGGACTAGCGGCCGCCACAGATACGCAGTATTTT.

This clone was picked up a small number of times. The chain employs TRBV6-2 or TRBV6-3 and TRBJ2-1; 9 bases agree with TRBD1. The CDR3 consists of 16 residues. Germline CDR1 reads MNHEY; CDR2 reads SVGEGT. Germline trimming cut 5 bases from V and 0 bases from J; bases unmatched to any gene: 5. The CDR3 loop is CASSRKGQGSYNEQFF. CDR3 nucleotides: TGTGCCAGCAGTCGGAAGGGACAGGGCTCCTACAATGAGCAGTTCTTC.